One T cell receptor beta chain is described in this entry. Its antigen is unknown. The CDR3 does not close with the conserved phenylalanine or tryptophan, likely indicating a read error. This CDR3 has 16 amino acids. The germline gives CDR1 KGHSH, CDR2 LQKENI. RNA was extracted from bulk tissue without any cell sorting. Distant lung tissue was collected more than 3 cm away from the tumor edge. The data were obtained in a study of tumor and adjacent non-tumor tissue in lung cancer. Study background: Aged 31 to 76 years, patients included 10 men and 4 to 6 women with stage I to III disease. Findings and limits, study-wide: Tumor TCR diversity, when higher, was linked to shorter survival.

TCRbeta libraries were built with three rounds of nested PCR, modified from ARM-PCR. Via MiXCR, TCRdb re-called the multiplex PCR reads, giving one row per CDR3 protein. The sample includes tens of thousands of distinct CDR3 sequences, approximately 80% of them seen just once. This clonotype was sampled from a man in his 60s with non-small cell lung cancer. The chain links TRBV18 to TRBJ2-3; either TRBD1 or TRBD2 may fit D (5 bases each). The sequencing sample was made of distant non-tumor lung tissue. The CDR3 sequence is CASLPLEGRGTDTQYC. CDR3 in DNA: TGTGCCAGCTTACCACTCGAGGGGCGGGGCACAGATACGCAGTATTGT.